A selection of T cell receptor beta chains follows, all from one sample in a study of T cell responses to AZD1222 COVID-19 vaccine. Only in-frame clones appear in the TCRdb table, and some are missing; sequencing was by immunoSEQ multiplex PCR. The data hold around 58,000 clones, with roughly four fifths observed a single time. The source was peripheral blood, collected on day 0 of AZD1222 vaccination. Every receptor here comes from an adult in good health. Both conserved end residues are part of each CDR3.

V	J	CDR3
TRBV6-5	TRBJ1-1	CASSLWNTEAFF
TRBV7-2	TRBJ2-3	CASSPTGTSGGKSYF
TRBV6-5	TRBJ2-1	CASSYSKYNEQFF
TRBV4-1	TRBJ2-7	CASSQAGGPNEQYF
TRBV7-2	TRBJ2-4	CASSLDPQYIAKNIQYF
TRBV6-5	TRBJ1-2	CASSYVGGGYTF
TRBV7-2	TRBJ1-1	CASSLHTRGTEAFF
TRBV5-5	TRBJ2-5	CASSGAVRAGQETQYF
TRBV5-1	TRBJ2-7	CASSLAQQGYEQYF
TRBV9	TRBJ2-6	CASSVGSRSGANVLTF
TRBV6-2/TRBV6-3	TRBJ2-6	CASSLGTGANVLTF
TRBV11-2	TRBJ2-2	CASSLEAGLAGDPGELFF
TRBV6-5	TRBJ2-7	CASSYPQEGAYEQYF
TRBV9	TRBJ2-7	CASSVGTSPTSYEQYF
TRBV28	TRBJ2-5	CASSSRLAGGSTQYF
TRBV19	TRBJ1-2	CASSLTGMYGYTF
TRBV30	TRBJ1-2	CAWSGSYGYTF
TRBV11-1	TRBJ1-2	CASSLGQGRDYGYTF
TRBV7-2	TRBJ1-2	CASSLTGPNYGYTF
TRBV4-3	TRBJ2-1	CASSQDAQRAYYNEQFF
TRBV29-1	TRBJ2-3	CSVGGLAGAADTQYF
TRBV6-1	TRBJ2-7	CASSEALTSGSYEQYF
TRBV6-2/TRBV6-3	TRBJ2-1	CASSPRQRGRGEQFF
TRBV19	TRBJ2-1	CASSITLPGAKNEQFF
TRBV5-8	TRBJ1-1	CASSLFYEAFF
TRBV19	TRBJ1-5	CASSSQGQGSRQPQHF
TRBV5-4	TRBJ1-5	CASSIAGVSNQPQHF
TRBV7-9	TRBJ2-2	CASSLASGHNTGELFF
TRBV11-2	TRBJ1-1	CASSSQNTMNTEAFF
TRBV21-1	TRBJ1-2	CASSKVRQGPYGYTF
TRBV19	TRBJ2-2	CASSIDHRQYTGELFF
TRBV4-1	TRBJ2-7	CASSQLYSINYEQYF
TRBV10-1	TRBJ2-1	CASQPRLGAGGPTSYNEQFF
TRBV28	TRBJ1-2	CASSTRPTWDGYTF
TRBV6-5	TRBJ2-3	CASSYSAGGSDTQYF